This section outlines one T cell receptor beta chain sequence together with its context. Its cognate antigen is unknown. This entry is derived from a study of OX40 agonist ivuxolimab in advanced cancers. The overall study: The patients received agonistic anti-OX40 (CD134) antibody ivuxolimab. Earlier treatment with anti-PD-1, anti-PD-L1 or anti-CTLA-4 was permitted, and 30% to 40% had received some. Study-level results: Patients with a partial response at 0.1-3.0 mg/kg had among the lowest clonal expansion.

Produced via immunoSEQ multiplex PCR; TCRdb's table is partial and in-frame only. The sample has about 32,000 clones; 84% are singletons. The CDR3 covers 15 residues. Germline loops: CDR1 SGHKS, CDR2 YYEKEE (reference sequence). With 1 base clipped from V and 5 bases from J, the junction kept 6 bases outside the gene matches. This rearrangement joins TRBV5-5 to TRBJ2-7, with 10 bases lining up with TRBD2. The starting material was CD4+ or CD8+ T cells sorted from blood, obtained in a trial of the OX40 agonist ivuxolimab. The sequence came from an adult with an advanced solid tumor such as melanoma, head and neck, liver or kidney cancer. The CDR3 spells CASSLFWTSGNEQYF. CDR3 DNA: TGTGCCAGCAGCTTGTTTTGGACTAGCGGAAACGAGCAGTACTTC.